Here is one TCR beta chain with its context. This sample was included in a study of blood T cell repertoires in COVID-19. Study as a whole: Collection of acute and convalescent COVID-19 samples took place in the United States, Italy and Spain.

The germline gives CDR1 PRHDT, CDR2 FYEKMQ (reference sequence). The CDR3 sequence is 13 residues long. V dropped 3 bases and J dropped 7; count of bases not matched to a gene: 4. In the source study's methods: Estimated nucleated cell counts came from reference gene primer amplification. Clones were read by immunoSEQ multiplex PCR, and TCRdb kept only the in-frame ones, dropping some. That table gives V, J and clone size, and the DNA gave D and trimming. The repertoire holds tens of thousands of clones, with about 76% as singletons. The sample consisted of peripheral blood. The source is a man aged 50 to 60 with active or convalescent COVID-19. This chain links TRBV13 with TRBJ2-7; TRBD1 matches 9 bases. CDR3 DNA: TGTGCCAGCAGCTTTACAGGGGGCGCGGAGCAGTACTTC. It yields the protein CASSFTGGAEQYF.